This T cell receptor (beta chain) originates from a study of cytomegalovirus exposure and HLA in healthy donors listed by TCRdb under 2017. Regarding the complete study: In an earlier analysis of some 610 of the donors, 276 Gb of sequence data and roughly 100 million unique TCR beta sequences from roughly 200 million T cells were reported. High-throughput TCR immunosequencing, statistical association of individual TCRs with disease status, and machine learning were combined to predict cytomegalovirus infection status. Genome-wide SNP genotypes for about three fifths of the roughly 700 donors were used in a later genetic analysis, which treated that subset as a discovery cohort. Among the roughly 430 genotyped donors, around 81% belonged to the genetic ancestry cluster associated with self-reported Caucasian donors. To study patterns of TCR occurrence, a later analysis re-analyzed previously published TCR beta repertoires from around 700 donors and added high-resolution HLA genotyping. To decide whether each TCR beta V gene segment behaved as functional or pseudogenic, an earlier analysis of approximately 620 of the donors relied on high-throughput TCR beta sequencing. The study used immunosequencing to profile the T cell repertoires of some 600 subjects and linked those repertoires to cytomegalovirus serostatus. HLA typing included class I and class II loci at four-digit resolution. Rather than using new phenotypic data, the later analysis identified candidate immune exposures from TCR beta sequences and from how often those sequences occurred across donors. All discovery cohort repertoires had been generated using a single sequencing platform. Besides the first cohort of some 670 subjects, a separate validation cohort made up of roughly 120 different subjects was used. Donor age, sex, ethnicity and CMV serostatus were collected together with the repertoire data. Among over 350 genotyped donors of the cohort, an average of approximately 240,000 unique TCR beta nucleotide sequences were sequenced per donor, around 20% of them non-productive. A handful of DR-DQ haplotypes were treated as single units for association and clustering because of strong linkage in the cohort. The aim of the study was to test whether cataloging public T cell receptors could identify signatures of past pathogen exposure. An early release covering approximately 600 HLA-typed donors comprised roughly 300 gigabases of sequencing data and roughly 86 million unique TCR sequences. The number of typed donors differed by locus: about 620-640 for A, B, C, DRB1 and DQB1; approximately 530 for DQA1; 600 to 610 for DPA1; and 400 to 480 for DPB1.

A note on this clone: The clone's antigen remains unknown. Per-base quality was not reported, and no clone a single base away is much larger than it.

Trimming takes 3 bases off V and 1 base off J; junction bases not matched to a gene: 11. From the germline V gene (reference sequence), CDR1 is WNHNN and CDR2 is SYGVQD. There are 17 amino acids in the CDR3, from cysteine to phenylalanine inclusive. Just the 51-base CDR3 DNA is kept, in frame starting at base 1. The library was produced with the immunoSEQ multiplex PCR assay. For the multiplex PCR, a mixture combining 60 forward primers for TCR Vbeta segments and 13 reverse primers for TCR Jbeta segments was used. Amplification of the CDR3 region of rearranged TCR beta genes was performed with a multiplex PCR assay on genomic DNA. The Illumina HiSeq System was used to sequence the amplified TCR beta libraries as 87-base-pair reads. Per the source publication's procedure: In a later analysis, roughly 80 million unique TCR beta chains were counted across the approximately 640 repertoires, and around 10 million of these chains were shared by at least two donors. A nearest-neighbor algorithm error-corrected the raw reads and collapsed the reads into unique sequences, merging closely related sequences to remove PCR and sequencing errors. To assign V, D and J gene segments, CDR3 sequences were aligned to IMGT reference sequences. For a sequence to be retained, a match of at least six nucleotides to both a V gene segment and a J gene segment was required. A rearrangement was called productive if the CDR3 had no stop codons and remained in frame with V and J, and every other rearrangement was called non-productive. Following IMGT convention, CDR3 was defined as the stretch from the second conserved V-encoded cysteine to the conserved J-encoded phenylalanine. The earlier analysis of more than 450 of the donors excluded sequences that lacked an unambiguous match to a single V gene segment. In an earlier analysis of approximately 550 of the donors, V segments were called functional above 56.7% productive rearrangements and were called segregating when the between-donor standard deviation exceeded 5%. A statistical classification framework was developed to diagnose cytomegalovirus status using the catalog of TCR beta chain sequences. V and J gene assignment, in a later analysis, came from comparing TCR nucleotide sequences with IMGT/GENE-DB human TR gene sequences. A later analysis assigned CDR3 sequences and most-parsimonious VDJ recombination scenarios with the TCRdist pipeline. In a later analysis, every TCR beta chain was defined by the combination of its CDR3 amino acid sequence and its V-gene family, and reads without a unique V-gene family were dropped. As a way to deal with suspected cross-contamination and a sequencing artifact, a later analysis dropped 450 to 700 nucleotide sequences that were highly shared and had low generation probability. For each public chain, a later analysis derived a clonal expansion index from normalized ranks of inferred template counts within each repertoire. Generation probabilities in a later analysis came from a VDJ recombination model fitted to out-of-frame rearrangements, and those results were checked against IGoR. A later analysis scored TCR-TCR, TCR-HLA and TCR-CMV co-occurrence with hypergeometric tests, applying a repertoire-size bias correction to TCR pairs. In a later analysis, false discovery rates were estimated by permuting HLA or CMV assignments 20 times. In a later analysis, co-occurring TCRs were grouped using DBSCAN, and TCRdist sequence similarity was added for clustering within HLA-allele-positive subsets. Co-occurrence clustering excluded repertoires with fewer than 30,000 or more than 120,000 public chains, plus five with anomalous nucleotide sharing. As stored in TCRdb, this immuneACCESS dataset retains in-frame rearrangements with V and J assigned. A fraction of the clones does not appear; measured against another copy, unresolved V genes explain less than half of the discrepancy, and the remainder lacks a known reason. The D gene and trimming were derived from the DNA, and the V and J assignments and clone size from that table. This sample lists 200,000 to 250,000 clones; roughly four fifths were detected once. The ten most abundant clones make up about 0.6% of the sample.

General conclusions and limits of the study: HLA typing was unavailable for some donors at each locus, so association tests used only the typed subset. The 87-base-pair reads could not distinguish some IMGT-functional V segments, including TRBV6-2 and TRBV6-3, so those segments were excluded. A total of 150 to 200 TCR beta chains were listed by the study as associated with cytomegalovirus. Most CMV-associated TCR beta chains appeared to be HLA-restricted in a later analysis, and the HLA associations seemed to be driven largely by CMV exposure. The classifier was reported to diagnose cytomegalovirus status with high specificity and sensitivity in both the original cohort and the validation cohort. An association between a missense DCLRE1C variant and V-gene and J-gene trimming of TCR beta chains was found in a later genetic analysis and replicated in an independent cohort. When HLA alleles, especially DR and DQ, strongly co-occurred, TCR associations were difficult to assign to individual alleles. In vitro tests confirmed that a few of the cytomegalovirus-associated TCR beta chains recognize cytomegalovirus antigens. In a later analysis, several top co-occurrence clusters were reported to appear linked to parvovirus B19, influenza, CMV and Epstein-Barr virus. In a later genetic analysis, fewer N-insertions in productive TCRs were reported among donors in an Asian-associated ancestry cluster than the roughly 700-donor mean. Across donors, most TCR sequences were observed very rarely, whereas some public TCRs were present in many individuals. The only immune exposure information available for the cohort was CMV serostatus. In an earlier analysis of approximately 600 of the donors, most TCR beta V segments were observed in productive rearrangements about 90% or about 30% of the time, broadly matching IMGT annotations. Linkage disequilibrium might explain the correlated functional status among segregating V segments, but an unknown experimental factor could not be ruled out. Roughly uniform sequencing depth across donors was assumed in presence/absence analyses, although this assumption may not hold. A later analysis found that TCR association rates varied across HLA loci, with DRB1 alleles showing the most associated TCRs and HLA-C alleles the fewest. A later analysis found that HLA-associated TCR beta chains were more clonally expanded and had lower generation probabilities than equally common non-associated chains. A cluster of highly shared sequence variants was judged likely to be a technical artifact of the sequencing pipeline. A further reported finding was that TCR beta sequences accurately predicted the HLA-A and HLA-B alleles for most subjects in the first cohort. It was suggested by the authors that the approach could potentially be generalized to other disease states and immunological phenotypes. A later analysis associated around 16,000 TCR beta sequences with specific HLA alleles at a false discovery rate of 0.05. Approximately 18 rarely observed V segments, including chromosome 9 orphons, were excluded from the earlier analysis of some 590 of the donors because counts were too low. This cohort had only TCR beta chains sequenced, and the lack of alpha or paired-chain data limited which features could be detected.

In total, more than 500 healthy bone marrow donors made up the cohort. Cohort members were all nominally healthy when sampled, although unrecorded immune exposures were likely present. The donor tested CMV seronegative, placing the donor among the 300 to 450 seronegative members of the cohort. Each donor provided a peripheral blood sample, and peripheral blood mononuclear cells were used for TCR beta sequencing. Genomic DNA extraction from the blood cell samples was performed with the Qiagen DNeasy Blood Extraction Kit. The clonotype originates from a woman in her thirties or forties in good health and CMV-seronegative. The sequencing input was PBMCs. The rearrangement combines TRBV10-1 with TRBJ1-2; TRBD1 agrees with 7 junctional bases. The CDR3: CASSERGQLRHNYGYTF. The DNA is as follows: TGCGCCAGCAGTGAAAGGGGACAGCTACGACATAACTATGGCTACACCTTC.